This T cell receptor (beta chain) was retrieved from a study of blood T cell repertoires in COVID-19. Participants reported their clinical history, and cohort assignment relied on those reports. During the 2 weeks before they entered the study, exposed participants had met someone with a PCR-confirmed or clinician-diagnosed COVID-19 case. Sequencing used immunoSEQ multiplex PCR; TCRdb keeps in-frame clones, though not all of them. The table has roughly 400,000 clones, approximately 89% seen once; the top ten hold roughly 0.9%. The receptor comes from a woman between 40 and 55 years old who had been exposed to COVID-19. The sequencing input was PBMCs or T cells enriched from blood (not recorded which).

The CDR3 is CASSHGDNYEQYF. The DNA of the CDR3 is TGTGCCAGCAGCCATGGGGACAACTACGAGCAGTACTTC. The chain has TRBV6-5 and TRBJ2-7; perhaps TRBD1 as D (6 bases). V was shortened by 6 bases and J by 3 bases, with 12 bases between the two germline ends. The length of the CDR3 is 13 residues. Germline V gene lookup returns CDR1 MNHEY and CDR2 SVGAGI.